Below, 23 T cell receptor beta chains from the same sample are listed, as sequenced in a study of CD4 and CD8 cells across lung adenocarcinoma regions. TCRdb independently ran MiXCR on the PCR reads; one entry per CDR3 protein. The sample yields over 15,000 distinct CDR3 sequences, under 70% seen once. Sequenced: CD8+ T cells from the center of a lung tumor. These receptors were obtained from a female donor with lung adenocarcinoma. The CD4 and CD8 labels of this study may be unreliable.

Turning to this clonotype: A junction end diverges from the germline sequence, so it may reflect a read error. This chain uses TRBV10-1 with TRBJ2-4; 8 bases line up with TRBD1. Germline V gene sequence: CDR1 WNHNN, CDR2 SYGVQD (reference sequence). The CDR3 has 14 amino acids. This chain's CDR3 is CGSRGLSATNTQYF. In nucleotides, the CDR3 is TGCGGCAGCAGGGGGCTGAGTGCCACAAACACGCAGTACTTC.

This clonotype has more than one count but fewer than ten. One junction end does not reproduce the germline sequence, and a read error may be involved. The CDR3 loop is CGSRGLGGKDTQYF. CDR3 in DNA: TGTGGCAGCCGGGGGCTGGGAGGCAAAGACACGCAGTATTTC. The chain has TRBV6-1 and TRBJ2-3; TRBD1 or TRBD2 may be the D gene (6 bases each). Germline V CDR1 and CDR2: MNHNS, SASEGT. The CDR3 is made up of 14 amino acids.

The chain recombines TRBV4-1 with TRBJ2-1; tentative D call: TRBD1 (5 bases). The CDR3 is made up of 16 amino acids. Deletions cut 4 bases from V and 0 bases from J, with 13 bases between. CDR1 and CDR2 from the germline V gene are MGHRA and YSYEKL. CDR3 region: CASSPDSHRSYNEQFF. The CDR3 nucleotides read TGCGCCAGCAGCCCCGACAGCCATCGCTCCTACAATGAGCAGTTCTTC.

Regarding this clonotype: The junction and the germline gene differ at one end; a read error may be behind it. The CDR3 sequence is CASSPTGHRTKNIQYF. CDR3 DNA: TGTGCCAGCAGTCCTACCGGGCACCGAACCAAAAATATTCAGTACTTT. The chain joins TRBV6-1 to TRBJ2-4; D remains unclear. Germline values: CDR1 MNHNS, CDR2 SASEGT. The CDR3 consists of 16 residues.

This clonotype showed up just a few times. In this CDR3 the conserved last residue, phenylalanine or tryptophan, is missing, so a read error is likely. The limits of the CDR3 on the DNA are not certain, so only TCRdb's listed CDR3 is given. This chain uses TRBV6-5 with TRBJ2-4; TRBD2 is taken as the D call from the table, unchecked against the DNA. The length of the CDR3 is 10 amino acids, counting both ends. CDR1 and CDR2 (germline): MNHEY, SVGAGI. CDR3: CASRFSGTAA.

This clonotype was observed many times. The chain employs TRBV6-5 and TRBJ1-1; D is unclear. The V gene's germline CDR1 is MNHEY and CDR2 SVGAGI. V lost 0 bases to trimming and J lost 4 bases, with 9 bases between them. This CDR3 has 14 amino acids. In DNA, the CDR3 is TGTGCCAGCAGTTACTCATCTGGGAGCACTGAAGCTTTCTTT. This encodes CASSYSSGSTEAFF.

This chain connects TRBV27 to TRBJ2-5; perhaps TRBD1 as D (5 bases). V dropped 4 bases and J dropped 3 bases, with 15 bases sitting between them. CDR1 and CDR2 from the germline V gene are MNHEY and SMNVEV (reference sequence). The CDR3 is 15 residues long. In DNA form, the CDR3 reads TGTGCCAGCAGTTCCATACAAGACAGTAAAGAGACCCAGTACTTC. Amino acids: CASSSIQDSKETQYF.

The chain couples TRBV6-5 to TRBJ1-3; D gene unclear. The CDR3 length is 14 residues. With 4 bases removed from V and 0 bases from J, the gap between germline ends came to 7 bases. CDR1 MNHEY and CDR2 SVGAGI come from the germline V gene. CDR3 amino acids: CASSSVSSGNTIYF. CDR3 in DNA: TGTGCCAGCAGTTCCGTCTCCTCTGGAAACACCATATATTTT.

There are a few counts of this clonotype. This sequence may be a read error, since a much larger clone differs from it by one base. This chain uses TRBV7-6 with TRBJ2-1; TRBD1 agrees at 7 bases. Losses at the gene ends were 5 bases for V and 13 bases for J; bases not matched to a gene: 11. This CDR3 has 13 amino acids. Germline-derived CDR1 and CDR2 are SGHVS and FNYEAQ. The CDR3 spells CASSHGQEETQFF. The CDR3 nucleotides are TGTGCCAGCAGCCACGGACAGGAAGAGACCCAGTTCTTC.

Only a few counts were recorded for this clonotype. The V and J genes are TRBV6-1 and TRBJ1-1; the D gene is possibly TRBD1 (6 bases). The CDR3 loop spans 14 amino acids. From germline, CDR1 is MNHNS and CDR2 SASEGT. The ends were cut back, 5 bases at V and 11 bases at J, with 21 bases in the middle. The CDR3 nucleotides read TGTGCCAGCAGTCCACCCGGGGGGGCCCGGGTTGCTTTCTTT. This sequence encodes CASSPPGGARVAFF.

This clonotype came up a few times. V and J are TRBV27 and TRBJ2-5; 11 bases match TRBD2. Germline loops: CDR1 MNHEY, CDR2 SMNVEV (reference sequence). This CDR3 contains 15 residues. J gave up 0 bases and V 3 bases, and 0 bases lay outside the gene matches. This CDR3 is CASSLTSGNQETQYF. The CDR3, as DNA: TGTGCCAGCAGTTTGACTAGCGGGAACCAAGAGACCCAGTACTTC.

The chain employs TRBV30 and TRBJ1-6; D unclear. V lost 0 bases and J 7 bases, leaving 10 bases between the germline ends. The V gene's germline CDR1 is GTSNPN and CDR2 SVGIG (reference sequence). The CDR3 length is 14 residues. The chain's CDR3 is CAWSVDTTNSPLHF. CDR3 DNA: TGTGCCTGGAGTGTCGACACTACGAATTCACCCCTCCACTTT.

This clonotype was recorded only once. This chain connects TRBV10-1 to TRBJ2-3, with D perhaps matching TRBD1 (6 bases). Gene TRBJ2-7 matches the end of the DNA better, so the J call may be wrong. CDR3 size: 14 residues. Germline V gene sequence: CDR1 WNHNN, CDR2 SYGVQD (reference sequence). The CDR3 coding sequence is TGCGCGGGCAGTGGGGGCCCTAGCACAGATACGCAGTACTTC. It encodes CAGSGGPSTDTQYF.

As DNA, the CDR3 is TGTGCCAGCAGCAGACTAACAGGGGGCGGGGAGACCCAGTACTTC. Residues: CASSRLTGGGETQYF. The chain is built from TRBV14 and TRBJ2-5, with 9 nucleotides matching TRBD1. The CDR3 is 15 amino acids. CDR1 is SGHDN, CDR2 FVKESK, per germline. V trimming: 5 bases; J trimming: 5 bases; junction bases outside the gene matches: 9.

As for this clonotype: One junction end does not reproduce the germline sequence, and a read error may be involved. The chain couples TRBV6-1 to TRBJ2-4, with D perhaps TRBD1 or TRBD2 (5 bases each). Germline lookup yields CDR1 MNHNS and CDR2 SASEGT. The length of the CDR3 is 15 residues. The CDR3: CARVSGQWAKNMQYF. For the CDR3, the DNA is TGTGCCCGCGTCTCGGGGCAGTGGGCCAAAAACATGCAGTACTTT.

Ten or more counts support this clonotype. J is TRBJ1-1 and V is TRBV4-1, with a weak D call TRBD1 (5 bases). Looked up from germline, CDR1 is MGHRA and CDR2 is YSYEKL. Between the trimmed V and J ends, which lost 6 bases and 0 bases, there was a span of 14 bases. The CDR3 covers 15 residues. The CDR3: CASSYLGGLNTEAFF. Written as DNA, the CDR3 is TGCGCCAGCAGTTATTTGGGGGGATTGAACACTGAAGCTTTCTTT.

As concerns this clonotype: At one of its ends the junction is not consistent with the germline gene, which may arise from a read error. The genes are TRBV6-5 and TRBJ2-4; 7 bases are a match to TRBD2. CDR1 and CDR2 from the germline V gene are MNHEY and SVGAGI. The CDR3 loop spans 15 amino acids. In nucleotides, the CDR3 is TGTGCCAGCGGTTTGGGGGGGGGAGCCAAAAATACTCAGTACTTT. Encoded protein: CASGLGGGAKNTQYF.

This clonotype was seen ten or more times. The chain joins TRBV5-1 to TRBJ2-5; D call uncertain. Trimming left V 0 bases short and J 5 bases short, with 8 bases between. Germline lookup yields CDR1 SGHRS and CDR2 YFSETQ. The CDR3 is 13 amino acids. The CDR3 bases are TGCGCCAGCAGCTTGGAAGGTGGGGAGACCCAGTACTTC. It specifies CASSLEGGETQYF. Full variable domain (rest looked up from reference TRBV5-1 and TRBJ2-5): KAGVTQTPRYLIKTRGQQVTLSCSPISGHRSVSWYQQTPGQGLQFLFEYFSETQRNKGNFPGRFSGRQFSNSRSEMNVSTLELGDSALYLCASSLEGGETQYFGPGTRLLVL.

This clonotype has ten or more counts. V is TRBV6-9 and J is TRBJ2-1, with TRBD2 identical over 10 bases. V lost 2 bases and J lost 6; bases outside the gene matches: 1. The length of the CDR3 is 14 residues. In germline, CDR1 is MNHGY, CDR2 SVAAGI. The CDR3 spells CASSYSGRANEQFF. The CDR3 bases are TGTGCCAGCAGTTATAGCGGGAGGGCCAATGAGCAGTTCTTC.

This clonotype was counted only a few times. This chain connects TRBV10-1 to TRBJ2-4; D is perhaps TRBD1 or TRBD2 (5 bases each). V was pared by 7 bases and J by 12 bases, with 22 bases between. Germline V gene data show CDR1 as WNHNN and CDR2 as SYGVQD (reference sequence). This CDR3 region has 14 residues. CDR3 nucleotides: TGCGCCAGCACGGGGCTGAGAGCCAAAGATACTCAGTACTTC. It translates to CASTGLRAKDTQYF.

The chain links TRBV18 to TRBJ1-1; perhaps TRBD1 as D (5 bases). Trimming stripped 5 bases from V and 0 bases from J, with 7 bases between. The CDR3 has 13 amino acids. Germline CDR1 is KGHSH and CDR2 is LQKENI. The CDR3 here is CASSGTVNTEAFF. CDR3 coding DNA: TGTGCCAGCTCAGGGACGGTGAACACTGAAGCTTTCTTT.

The chain combines TRBV10-1 with TRBJ2-5; D uncertain. This CDR3 spans 14 amino acids. Trimming stripped 2 bases from V and 1 base from J, with 8 bases between. CDR1 and CDR2 from the germline V gene are WNHNN and SYGVQD (reference sequence). The CDR3: CASSESTIQETQYF. Here the CDR3 DNA reads TGCGCCAGCAGTGAGAGTACGATCCAAGAGACCCAGTACTTC.

The chain uses TRBV4-1 and TRBJ1-1; 9 nucleotides agree with TRBD1. The J call is in doubt because the DNA end fits TRBJ2-7 better. Germline loops: CDR1 MGHRA, CDR2 YSYEKL. The CDR3 runs to 15 residues. Here the CDR3 DNA reads TGCGCCAGCAGCCCGACACCGGGACAGGGATACGAGCAGTACTTC. Amino acids: CASSPTPGQGYEQYF.